The clone carrying this TCR beta chain was found once. As originally analysed: Amplification of reference gene primers was used by the study to estimate nucleated cell counts. The protocol was immunoSEQ multiplex PCR, while the TCRdb copy is restricted to in-frame clones and leaves out a portion. The DNA gave D and trimming, while V, J and clone size come from that table. The sample shows 350,000 to 550,000 clones, around nine tenths of them seen only once. The data derive from a study of blood T cell repertoires in COVID-19. Study background: The United States, Italy and Spain supplied acute and convalescent COVID-19 samples. From T cells, B-cell-depleted T cells, or PBMCs came the material, which was cDNA or gDNA.

J lost 5 bases, V lost 7 bases, and 14 bases had no gene match. Germline V gene sequence: CDR1 KGHDR, CDR2 SFDVKD. This CDR3 is 16 amino acids long. All enrollees were about 18 to 95 years old and from 24 US areas. This sequence joins TRBV24-1 and TRBJ2-5, with 8 positions matching TRBD1. Sequenced input: PBMCs or T cells enriched from blood (not recorded which). The TCR comes from a woman aged 18-29 years with acute COVID-19. DNA of the CDR3: TGTGCCACCAGCCAATTGGGACAGGTCCAGGGGGAGACCCAGTACTTC. This gives the protein CATSQLGQVQGETQYF.